The entry that follows covers one T cell receptor (beta chain) sequence. Its antigen is currently unknown. The data were taken from a study of identical twins. Overall study results and limits: Memory repertoires lacked the insertion deficit that abundant cord blood beta clonotypes showed.

In TCRdb, the 5' RACE reads were re-called with MiXCR into one record per CDR3 protein. The sample includes around 500,000 distinct CDR3 sequences, more than 13% seen only once; the top ten take roughly 0.5%. Germline CDR1 SGHVS, CDR2 FQNEAQ. This CDR3 contains 14 residues. The V gene lost 5 bases and the J gene lost 4 bases, with 15 bases spanning the gap. The same data also went into a second study, on yellow fever vaccine responses in identical twins. Per that paper: As reported, the vaccine T cell response of twins seemed partly convergent and partly personalized.

The sample comprised CD4+ T cells sorted from blood. The gene calls are TRBV7-8 and TRBJ2-7; D ambiguous. The source of this sequence is a woman younger than 30 in good health. The DNA of the CDR3 is TGTGCCAGCAGCCCTGGTCGCTTAATGTACGAGCAGTACTTC. This translates into CASSPGRLMYEQYF.